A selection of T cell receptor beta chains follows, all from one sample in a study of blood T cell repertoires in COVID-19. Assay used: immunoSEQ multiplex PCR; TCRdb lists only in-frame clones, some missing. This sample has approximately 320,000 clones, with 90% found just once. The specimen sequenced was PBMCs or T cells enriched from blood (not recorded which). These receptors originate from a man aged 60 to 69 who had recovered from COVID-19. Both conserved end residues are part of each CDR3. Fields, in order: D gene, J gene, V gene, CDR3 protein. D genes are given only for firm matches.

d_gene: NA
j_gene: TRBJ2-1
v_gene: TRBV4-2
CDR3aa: CASSQVTGRLRNEQFF

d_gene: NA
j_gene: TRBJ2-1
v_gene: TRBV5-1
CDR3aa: CASRPSGDTYNEQFF

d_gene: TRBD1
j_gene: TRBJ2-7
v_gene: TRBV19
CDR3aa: CASSIGTGASEQYF

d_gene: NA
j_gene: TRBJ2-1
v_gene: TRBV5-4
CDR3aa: CASRASQTYNEQFF

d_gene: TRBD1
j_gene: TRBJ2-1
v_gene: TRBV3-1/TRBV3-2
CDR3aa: CASRHGQAGEQFF

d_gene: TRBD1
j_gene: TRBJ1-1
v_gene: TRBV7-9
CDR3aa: CASSGQGWSTEAFF

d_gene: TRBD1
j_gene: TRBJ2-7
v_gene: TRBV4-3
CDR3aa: CASSYLTGESYEQYF

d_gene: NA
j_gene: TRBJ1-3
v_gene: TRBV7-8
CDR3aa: CASSLVAGYSGNTIYF

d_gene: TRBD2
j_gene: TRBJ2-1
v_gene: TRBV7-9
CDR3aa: CASSLPTIAGVIQNNEQFF

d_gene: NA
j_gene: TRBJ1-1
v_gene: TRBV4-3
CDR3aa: CASSQDLPGRVNTEAFF

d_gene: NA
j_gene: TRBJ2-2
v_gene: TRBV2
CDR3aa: CASSRDTGELFF

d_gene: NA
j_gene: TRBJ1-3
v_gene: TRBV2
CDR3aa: CASSPLGTFSSGNTIYF

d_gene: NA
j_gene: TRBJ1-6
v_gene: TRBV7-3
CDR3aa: CASSLGVSSPLHF

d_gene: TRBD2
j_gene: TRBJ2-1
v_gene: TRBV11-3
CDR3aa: CASSFLTSPNEQFF

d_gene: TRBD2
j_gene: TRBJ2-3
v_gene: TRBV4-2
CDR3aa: CASSQGWSGGASTQYF

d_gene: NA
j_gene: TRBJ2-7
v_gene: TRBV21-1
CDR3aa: CASSKVRGQGAYEQYF

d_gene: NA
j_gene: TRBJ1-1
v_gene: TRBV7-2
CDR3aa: CASSRGARPEAFF

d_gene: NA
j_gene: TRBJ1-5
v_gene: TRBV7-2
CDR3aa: CASSLKEDQPQHF

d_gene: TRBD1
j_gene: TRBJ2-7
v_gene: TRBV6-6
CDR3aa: CASSFTGTGYYEQYF

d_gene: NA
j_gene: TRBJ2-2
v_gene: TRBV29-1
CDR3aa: CSATRHSNTGELFF

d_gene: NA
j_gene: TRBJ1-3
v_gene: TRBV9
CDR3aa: CASSVARGNAGNTIYF

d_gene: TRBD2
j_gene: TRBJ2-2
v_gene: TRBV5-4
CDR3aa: CASSRGLAGVRGGELFF

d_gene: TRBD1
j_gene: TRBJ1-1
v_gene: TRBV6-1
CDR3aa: CASSESGQGAGAEAFF

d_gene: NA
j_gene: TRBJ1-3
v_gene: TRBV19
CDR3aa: CASSIDSGAGNTIYF

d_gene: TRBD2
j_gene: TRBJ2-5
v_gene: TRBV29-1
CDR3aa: CSVELGGETQYF

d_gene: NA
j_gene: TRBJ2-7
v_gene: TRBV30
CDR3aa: CAWSVRRDRLYEQYF

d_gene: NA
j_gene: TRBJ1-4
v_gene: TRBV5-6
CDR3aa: CASSSGGWDEKLFF

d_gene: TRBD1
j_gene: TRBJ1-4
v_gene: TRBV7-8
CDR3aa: CASSPGGMANEKLFF

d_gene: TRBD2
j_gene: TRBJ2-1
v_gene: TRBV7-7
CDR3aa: CASSLGGTDNEQFF

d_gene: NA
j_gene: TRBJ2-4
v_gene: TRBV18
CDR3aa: CASSPGQIQYF

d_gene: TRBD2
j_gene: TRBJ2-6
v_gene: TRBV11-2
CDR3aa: CASTPSGNSGANVLTF

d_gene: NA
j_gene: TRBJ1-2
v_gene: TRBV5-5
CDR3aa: CASSLPMEEHGYTF

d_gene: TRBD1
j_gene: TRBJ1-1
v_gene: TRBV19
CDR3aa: CASSIDRQGANTEAFF

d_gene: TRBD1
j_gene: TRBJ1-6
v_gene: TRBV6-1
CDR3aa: CASSETGQGTYNSPLHF

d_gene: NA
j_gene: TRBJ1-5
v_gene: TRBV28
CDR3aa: CASSRGQQPQHF

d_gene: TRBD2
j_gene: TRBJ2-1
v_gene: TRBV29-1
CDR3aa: CSVEEREGSEQFF

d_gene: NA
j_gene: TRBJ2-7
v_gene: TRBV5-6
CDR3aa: CASSSRGGYEQYF